The 16 T cell receptor beta chains presented below share a single source sample, sequenced in a study of CD8+ T cells in alopecia areata. Sample treatment: oral pan-JAK inhibitor, 5-10 mg twice daily. cDNA prepared by RNA extraction and subsequent reverse transcription served as the template for sequencing. Only in-frame clones appear in the TCRdb table, and some are missing; sequencing was by immunoSEQ multiplex PCR. This table holds 170,000 or so clones, around 60% found once. Specimen: CD8+ T cells sorted from blood, collected at week 24, from a patient treated with tofacitinib. The receptors were gathered from a human donor with alopecia areata.

V is TRBV25-1 and J is TRBJ2-3; D remains unclear. Germline CDR1 is MGHDK and CDR2 is SYGVNS. The CDR3 is 13 amino acids. Trimming removed 3 bases at V and 4 bases at J, with 8 bases between. CDR3 in DNA: TGTGCCAGCAGTGAGCGTCAGCCAGATACGCAGTATTTT. The encoded protein is CASSERQPDTQYF. The full variable domain, with the rest looked up from reference TRBV25-1 and TRBJ2-3, is EADIYQTPRYLVIGTGKKITLECSQTMGHDKMYWYQQDPGMELHLIHYSYGVNSTEKGDLSSESTVSRIRTEHFPLTLESARPSHTSQYLCASSERQPDTQYFGPGTRLTVL.

The chain recombines TRBV27 with TRBJ2-3, with 8 bases fitting TRBD2. Germline CDR1 is MNHEY and CDR2 is SMNVEV (reference sequence). The trim removed 3 bases at V and 2 bases at J, leaving 4 bases unmatched. The CDR3 runs to 15 residues. The DNA of the CDR3 is TGTGCCAGCAGTTTTCGGCGGGGGGACACAGATACGCAGTATTTT. Protein: CASSFRRGDTDTQYF.

The V call is TRBV11-3, the J call TRBJ2-1; weak D call: TRBD2 (6 bases). CDR1 SGHNT and CDR2 YENEEA come from the germline V gene. The germline V and J ends were trimmed by 0 bases and 4 bases, with 19 bases remaining between them. The CDR3 extends over 18 amino acids. CDR3 in amino acids: CASSLEGPRDGGYNEQFF. As DNA, the CDR3 is TGTGCCAGCAGCTTAGAGGGCCCCAGGGATGGAGGGTACAATGAGCAGTTCTTC.

The chain is built from TRBV11-3 and TRBJ1-1; D gene unclear. Trimming took 5 bases from V and 3 from J, leaving 13 bases between them. CDR1 SGHNT and CDR2 YENEEA come from the germline V gene. The CDR3 runs to 14 residues. In DNA form, the CDR3 reads TGTGCCAGCAGCCCCGGGAGAGGGCACACTGAAGCTTTCTTT. It yields the protein CASSPGRGHTEAFF.

In its sample, this clone was seen once. The chain carries TRBV9 and TRBJ1-2, with 8 bases that match TRBD1. Trimming took 0 bases from V and 3 from J; bases not matched to a gene: 4. The germline CDR1 and CDR2 sequences are SGDLS and YYNGEE. There are 15 residues in the CDR3. The CDR3 DNA reads TGTGCCAGCAGCGTAGGAGTGGGACAGGACTATGGCTACACCTTC. Protein sequence: CASSVGVGQDYGYTF.

This sequence joins TRBV4-1 and TRBJ2-7; TRBD2 matches at 10 bases. Germline CDR1 and CDR2: MGHRA and YSYEKL. Losses at the gene ends were 3 bases for V and 4 bases for J; bases not matched to a gene: 6. This CDR3 contains 15 residues. The chain's CDR3 is CASSHKTSGEYEQYF. For the CDR3, the DNA is TGCGCCAGCAGCCACAAAACTAGCGGGGAATACGAGCAGTACTTC.

For the CDR3, the DNA is TGCAGCGCCCGGGACACCGGTGGCTACGAGCAGTACTTC. This encodes CSARDTGGYEQYF. The chain couples TRBV29-1 to TRBJ2-5; maybe TRBD1 (6 bases). The better agreement between TRBJ2-7 and the DNA end casts doubt on the J call. The length of the CDR3 is 13 residues. Looked up from germline, CDR1 is SQVTM and CDR2 is ANQGSEA.

A note on this clone: The same CDR3 can be traced to other DNA sequences in this sample. The rearrangement uses TRBV20-1 and TRBJ1-1; D is unclear. Trimming took off 3 bases at V and 0 bases at J, with 2 bases between the two ends. CDR1 DFQATT and CDR2 SNEGSKA come from the germline V gene (reference sequence). The length of the CDR3 is 11 residues. CDR3 sequence (DNA): TGCAGTGCTAGTTTGAACACTGAAGCTTTCTTT. This gives the protein CSASLNTEAFF.

The V and J genes are TRBV30 and TRBJ2-7; D gene uncertain. Trimming removed 1 base at V and 2 bases at J, with 15 bases between. The CDR3 loop spans 15 amino acids. CDR1 GTSNPN and CDR2 SVGIG come from the germline V gene (reference sequence). CDR3 protein: CAWSGFHDGPYEQYF. The DNA of the CDR3 is TGTGCCTGGAGTGGATTCCACGACGGACCCTACGAGCAGTACTTC.

The CDR3 loop reads CASSQDSGQGAYEQYF. In DNA form, the CDR3 reads TGTGCCAGCAGCCAAGATTCTGGGCAGGGAGCCTACGAGCAGTACTTC. V usage is TRBV14 and J usage is TRBJ2-7; D is perhaps TRBD1 or TRBD2 (5 bases each). Per the germline V gene, CDR1 is SGHDN and CDR2 is FVKESK. This CDR3 has 16 residues. The ends were cut back, 0 bases at V and 2 bases at J, with 14 bases in the middle.

This clone was seen once. V and J are TRBV15 and TRBJ1-1; 7 bases are a match to TRBD1. Per the germline V gene, CDR1 is LNHNV and CDR2 is YYDKDF (reference sequence). The junction had 13 bases not matched to a gene; V was cut back by 7 bases and J by 5 bases. This CDR3 comprises 15 residues. The CDR3 DNA is TGTGCCACCACCCTCCCTGACAGGGCGGGGACTGAAGCTTTCTTT. It is translated as CATTLPDRAGTEAFF.

This clone turned up a few times. CDR3 residues: CASSGGLAGHYEQYF. The CDR3 DNA reads TGTGCCAGCAGTGGAGGACTAGCGGGACATTACGAGCAGTACTTC. The chain links TRBV27 to TRBJ2-7; 12 bases map to TRBD2. Germline V gene data show CDR1 as MNHEY and CDR2 as SMNVEV (reference sequence). V lost 5 bases to trimming and J lost 4 bases; unmatched junction nucleotides: 6. The CDR3 loop spans 15 amino acids.

The V and J genes are TRBV5-1 and TRBJ2-7, with a tentative D call TRBD2 (6 bases). The V gene's germline CDR1 is SGHRS and CDR2 YFSETQ. V gave up 4 bases and J gave up 4 bases, with 15 bases separating them. The CDR3 is made up of 14 amino acids. DNA of the CDR3: TGCGCCAGCAGCGAAAAAGCGGGTGCGTACGAGCAGTACTTC. As protein: CASSEKAGAYEQYF.

This chain joins TRBV5-1 and TRBJ2-1, with 8 bases aligning to TRBD1. This CDR3 is 17 amino acids long. V lost 4 bases to trimming and J lost 4 bases; unmatched junction nucleotides: 13. CDR1 and CDR2 from the germline V gene are SGHRS and YFSETQ. The DNA of the CDR3 is TGCGCCAGCAGCCTGGATATCCGGGACAGGAGTTACAATGAGCAGTTCTTC. Residues: CASSLDIRDRSYNEQFF.

The CDR3 protein is CASSYGTSYGYTF. In DNA form, the CDR3 reads TGTGCCAGCAGCTACGGGACAAGCTATGGCTACACCTTC. The gene calls are TRBV5-6 and TRBJ1-2, with TRBD1 as a possible D gene (6 bases). The CDR3 runs 13 residues. Trimming cost V 3 bases and J 4 bases, with 10 bases left between them. Germline V gene data show CDR1 as SGHDT and CDR2 as YYEEEE.

The table lists this clone with a few counts. The V call is TRBV6-5, the J call TRBJ2-7; D might be TRBD1 or TRBD2, each matching 5 bases. In germline, CDR1 is MNHEY, CDR2 SVGAGI. The CDR3 totals 12 residues. Trimming left V 0 bases short and J 11 bases short, with 11 bases between. CDR3 nucleotide sequence: TGTGCCAGCAGTTACTCCGGGGACCCAGAGTACTTC. This codes for CASSYSGDPEYF.